What follows is one T cell receptor (beta chain) and its context. The source of the sample is a study of blood T cell repertoires in COVID-19. As for the study in general: Sample material is recorded as cDNA or gDNA derived from T cells, B-cell-depleted T cells, or PBMCs.

In the study's own analysis: The assay estimated nucleated cells by amplifying reference gene primers. Using immunoSEQ multiplex PCR, the repertoire was profiled, and TCRdb retains in-frame clones only, with some absent. That table supplies the V and J calls and clone size; D and trimming were determined from the DNA. The sample yields some 150,000 clones, more than 80% seen once. Germline CDR1 and CDR2: MDHEN and SYDVKM. The CDR3 is made up of 14 amino acids. Trimming stripped 3 bases from V and 4 bases from J, with 11 bases between. This receptor was taken from a woman aged 40 to 55 with acute or convalescent COVID-19. This chain joins TRBV28 and TRBJ2-3; possible D gene TRBD1, 5 bases. The sequencing sample was made of peripheral blood. The CDR3, as DNA: TGTGCCAGCAGTTTTTCACAGGTCGCAGATACGCAGTATTTT. Residues: CASSFSQVADTQYF.